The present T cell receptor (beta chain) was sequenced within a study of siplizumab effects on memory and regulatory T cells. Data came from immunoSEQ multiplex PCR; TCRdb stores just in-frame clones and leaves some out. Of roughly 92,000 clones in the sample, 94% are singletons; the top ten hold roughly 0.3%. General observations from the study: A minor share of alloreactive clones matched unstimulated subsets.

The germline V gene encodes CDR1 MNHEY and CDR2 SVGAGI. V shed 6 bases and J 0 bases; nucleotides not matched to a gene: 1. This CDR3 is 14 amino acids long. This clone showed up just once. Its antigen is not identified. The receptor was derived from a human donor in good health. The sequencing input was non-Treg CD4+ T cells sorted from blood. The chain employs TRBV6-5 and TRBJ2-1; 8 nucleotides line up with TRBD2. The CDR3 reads CASRAGDSYNEQFF. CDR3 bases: TGTGCCAGCAGAGCGGGGGACTCCTACAATGAGCAGTTCTTC.